A selection of T cell receptor beta chains follows, all from one sample in a study of T cell responses to AZD1222 COVID-19 vaccine. Assay used: immunoSEQ multiplex PCR; TCRdb lists only in-frame clones, some missing. The data contain over 150,000 clones, about 91% of them singletons. The specimen comprised peripheral blood, sampled on day 0 of MenACWY control vaccination. Receptors were obtained from an adult in good health. Both conserved end residues are trimmed from each CDR3. A D gene is named only where the DNA matches it firmly. Clone size, where shown, is once, few, many, or a class for clones that have expanded.

>TRBD2|TRBV7-2|.
AISPPRDLSGRRQY
>TRBD2|TRBV3-1/TRBV3-2|.
ASSQSSLAGSYNEQF
>TRBD2|TRBV5-4|.
ASSPGLAVSYEQY
>.|TRBV12-1|.
ASSLRKPTPCNEQF
>.|TRBV7-2|.
ASSLGGAVGSYNEQF
>TRBD2|TRBV2|.
ASRGASGRANEQF
>.|TRBV21-1|.
ASSRGTGDNNEKLF
>.|TRBV29-1|.
SVATGKGYGYT
>.|TRBV7-2|.
ASSLDRVKGYT
>.|TRBV6-5|.
ASSYLQVGGTEAF
>.|TRBV27|.
ASSPDKTWGNQPQH
>.|TRBV18|.
ASSPSENQPQH
>TRBD1|TRBV19|.
ASSRQGVGEKLF
>.|TRBV19|.
ASSPPGPTNTEAF
>.|TRBV7-9|.
ASSLVRKAEAF
>.|TRBV7-8|.
ASSLGQETQY
>.|TRBV12-2|.
ASRPRRQDYANYGYT
>TRBD1|TRBV3-1/TRBV3-2|once
ASSHINRGTNEKLF
>.|TRBV5-5|.
ASTYQQGNTGELF
>.|TRBV7-9|.
ASSSTGSGANVLT
>TRBD2|TRBV3-1/TRBV3-2|.
ASSPRASGQETQY
>TRBD2|TRBV11-2|.
ASSLTGTSGISSYNEQF
>.|TRBV5-8|.
ASSLTGPETQY
>TRBD1|TRBV24-1|.
ATRGTGPYEQF
>.|TRBV30|.
AWNRDYGYT
>TRBD1|TRBV19|.
ASSISRTGTGELF
>TRBD2|TRBV4-2|.
ASSQEVGGLGGNEQF
>.|TRBV27|once
ASSLLGGRPNQPQH
>.|TRBV12-3/TRBV12-4|.
ASSFRYEKLF
>.|TRBV29-1|.
SVVSYEQY
>TRBD1|TRBV7-3|.
ASSSATGQGGRGTEAF
>TRBD2|TRBV5-1|.
ASSLTLAGAYNEQF
>.|TRBV27|.
ASSPQGPYGYT
>TRBD2|TRBV19|.
ASSRGLGPAENIQY
>.|TRBV6-4|.
ASSVLRGTEAF
>TRBD1|TRBV14|.
ASSQTGVLNEKLF
>TRBD1|TRBV9|.
ASSVGVQGADNSPLH
>.|TRBV19|.
ASTADRVWPQH
>TRBD2|TRBV19|.
ATSSGRTDTQY
>TRBD1|TRBV6-2/TRBV6-3|once
ASSSGQGGPPLH
>.|TRBV30|.
AWSADVMQRGEQY
>.|TRBV5-5|.
ASSLEARTNNSPLH
>.|TRBV7-6|.
ASSLQGRSGANVLT
>.|TRBV4-2|.
ASSQDPGAGDNEQF
>.|TRBV24-1|.
ATSDFEGEGGYGYT
>.|TRBV6-5|.
ASSYSSATYGYT
>.|TRBV7-9|.
ASSLDRARAEQF
>.|TRBV7-6|.
ASSPSGGHPATNEKLF
>.|TRBV5-1|.
ASSWAGLNTEAF
>.|TRBV7-6|.
ASSLRGANYGYT
>.|TRBV21-1|.
ASSKAVLAGGSYEQY
>TRBD2|TRBV5-3|.
ARSSSRASLQREGSDTQY
>.|TRBV27|.
ASSLFGEGAAY
>TRBD2|TRBV14|.
ASSQVWASGSYNEQF
>TRBD2|TRBV5-1|.
ASSWGTGTTLAYEQY
>.|TRBV27|.
ASIPRPARNTDTQY
>.|TRBV12-5|.
ASAVLEGMGNEQF
>.|TRBV27|.
ASSMLAPWDEQF